A selection of T cell receptor beta chains follows, all from one sample in a study of CD8+CD57+ T cells in acquired aplastic anemia. One entry per CDR3 protein, called by TCRdb with MiXCR from the reads. Of under 200,000 distinct CDR3 sequences in the sample, 60% to 70% were seen once. The sequenced material came from sorted CD4+, CD8+, or CD8+CD57+ T cells (not recorded which) from PBMCs. The source is a human donor in good health. The CDR3 runs from the conserved cysteine through the conserved F or W. Each record gives: D gene, J gene, clone size, V gene, CDR3 DNA, CDR3 protein. A D gene is named only where the DNA matches it firmly. Clone size is given for some rows only: seen once, a few or many times, or a class if the clone is expanded.

d_call: TRBD1; j_call: TRBJ2-3; clone_size: .; v_call: TRBV7-2; cdr3_nt: TGTGCCAGCAGCTTAGCGTCAACTCCCGGGCAGGGGGCGCCTTATTTT; cdr3_aa: CASSLASTPGQGAPYF
d_call: .; j_call: TRBJ1-6; clone_size: .; v_call: TRBV5-6; cdr3_nt: TGTGCCAGCAGCTTCGGGTTGGACATCCTAGCAGGTTCACCCCTCCACTTT; cdr3_aa: CASSFGLDILAGSPLHF
d_call: TRBD2; j_call: TRBJ2-5; clone_size: .; v_call: TRBV12-3/TRBV12-4; cdr3_nt: TGTGCCAGCAGTTGGGGGACTAGCGGGAGAAAGGCCCAGTACTTC; cdr3_aa: CASSWGTSGRKAQYF
d_call: .; j_call: TRBJ2-7; clone_size: many; v_call: TRBV5-1; cdr3_nt: TGCGCCAGCAGTTTTGGGGCCGGCGAGCAGTACTTC; cdr3_aa: CASSFGAGEQYF
d_call: .; j_call: TRBJ2-1; clone_size: .; v_call: TRBV7-9; cdr3_nt: TGTGCCAGCAGCTTAGGGGGACCAAACTCCTACAATGAGCAGTTCTTC; cdr3_aa: CASSLGGPNSYNEQFF
d_call: TRBD1; j_call: TRBJ1-2; clone_size: .; v_call: TRBV7-3; cdr3_nt: TGTGCCAGCAGCGATAACCCGGGACAGGGAGGGATTGGCTACACCTTC; cdr3_aa: CASSDNPGQGGIGYTF
d_call: .; j_call: TRBJ1-1; clone_size: .; v_call: TRBV7-2; cdr3_nt: TGTGCCAGCAGCTTGTACCAGGGCGTGGGGGCTTTCTTT; cdr3_aa: CASSLYQGVGAFF
d_call: .; j_call: TRBJ1-1; clone_size: .; v_call: TRBV7-3; cdr3_nt: TGTGCCAGCAGCTTAACACCGACAACTAACACTGAAGCTTTCTTT; cdr3_aa: CASSLTPTTNTEAFF
d_call: .; j_call: TRBJ2-1; clone_size: few; v_call: TRBV28; cdr3_nt: TGTGCCAGCAGCACAGCACAGGAAACCTACAATGAGCAGTTCTTC; cdr3_aa: CASSTAQETYNEQFF
d_call: TRBD1; j_call: TRBJ1-6; clone_size: .; v_call: TRBV7-2; cdr3_nt: TGTGCCAGCAGCTTATCGGGACAGGGGGCTATACCCCTCCACTTT; cdr3_aa: CASSLSGQGAIPLHF
d_call: TRBD1; j_call: TRBJ2-7; clone_size: .; v_call: TRBV5-1; cdr3_nt: TGCGCCAGCAGCTACCTCCAGGGGGCAGAGTACGGGCAGTACTTC; cdr3_aa: CASSYLQGAEYGQYF
d_call: .; j_call: TRBJ2-5; clone_size: .; v_call: TRBV5-8; cdr3_nt: TGTGCCAGCAGCTTGGACAGGGCCACAGCCCAAGAGACCCAGTACTTC; cdr3_aa: CASSLDRATAQETQYF
d_call: .; j_call: TRBJ2-7; clone_size: .; v_call: TRBV7-6; cdr3_nt: TGTGCCAGCAGTCAGGGGACGGAGTACGGGCAGTACTTC; cdr3_aa: CASSQGTEYGQYF
d_call: .; j_call: TRBJ2-5; clone_size: .; v_call: TRBV5-1; cdr3_nt: TGCGCCAGCAGAGGGGGTCCGTCCGTCCAAGAGACCCAGTACTTC; cdr3_aa: CASRGGPSVQETQYF
d_call: TRBD2; j_call: TRBJ2-5; clone_size: .; v_call: TRBV20-1; cdr3_nt: TGCAGTGCTCTACCTGGACTAGCGGGGGCCCAGGAGACCCAGTACTTC; cdr3_aa: CSALPGLAGAQETQYF
d_call: TRBD1; j_call: TRBJ2-3; clone_size: .; v_call: TRBV7-9; cdr3_nt: TGTGCCAGCAGCCCAGGGGACAGGGTGCTAGATACGCAGTATTTT; cdr3_aa: CASSPGDRVLDTQYF
d_call: .; j_call: TRBJ1-1; clone_size: .; v_call: TRBV19; cdr3_nt: TGTGCCAGTAGTCGCAGGGAGACTAACACTGAAGCTTTCTTC; cdr3_aa: CASSRRETNTEAFF
d_call: TRBD2; j_call: TRBJ2-1; clone_size: many; v_call: TRBV7-9; cdr3_nt: TGTGCCAGCAGCCCCATGAAGGCTAGCGGGGCGCCCTATGAGCAGTTCTTC; cdr3_aa: CASSPMKASGAPYEQFF
d_call: .; j_call: TRBJ2-7; clone_size: .; v_call: TRBV10-2; cdr3_nt: TGCGCCAGCAAACATAGGCCTTACGAGCAGTACTTC; cdr3_aa: CASKHRPYEQYF
d_call: TRBD2; j_call: TRBJ2-5; clone_size: few; v_call: TRBV10-1; cdr3_nt: TGCGCCAGCAGTGATGGGACTAGCGGGAAGGTAGAGACCCAGTACTTC; cdr3_aa: CASSDGTSGKVETQYF
d_call: TRBD1; j_call: TRBJ2-6; clone_size: .; v_call: TRBV2; cdr3_nt: TGTGCCAGCAGCGGGACAGGGGCTGGGGCCAACGTCCTGACTTTC; cdr3_aa: CASSGTGAGANVLTF
d_call: TRBD2; j_call: TRBJ2-3; clone_size: .; v_call: TRBV7-9; cdr3_nt: TGTGCCAGCAGCCTGACTAGCGGGGGGGCGAGAGATACGCAGTATTTT; cdr3_aa: CASSLTSGGARDTQYF
d_call: .; j_call: TRBJ2-7; clone_size: .; v_call: TRBV7-9; cdr3_nt: TGTGCCAGCACCGACTCCGGGACCGCACCCTACGAGCAGTACTTC; cdr3_aa: CASTDSGTAPYEQYF
d_call: .; j_call: TRBJ1-2; clone_size: .; v_call: TRBV29-1; cdr3_nt: TGCAGCGTTGAGGGAGGGGCCCCTGAGGGCTACACCTTC; cdr3_aa: CSVEGGAPEGYTF
d_call: .; j_call: TRBJ2-1; clone_size: many; v_call: TRBV5-6; cdr3_nt: TGTGCCAGCAGCTTGGTACAGGAGCAGTTCTTC; cdr3_aa: CASSLVQEQFF
d_call: TRBD1; j_call: TRBJ2-3; clone_size: .; v_call: TRBV7-9; cdr3_nt: TGTGCCAGCAGCTTAGGCTTGAGGGACAGGGGTACAGATACGCAGTATTTT; cdr3_aa: CASSLGLRDRGTDTQYF
d_call: TRBD1; j_call: TRBJ2-1; clone_size: .; v_call: TRBV7-2; cdr3_nt: TGTGCCAGCAGCCAAGCGGGACAGGGGGCAGATGAGCAGTTCTTC; cdr3_aa: CASSQAGQGADEQFF
d_call: TRBD2; j_call: TRBJ2-1; clone_size: .; v_call: TRBV20-1; cdr3_nt: TGCAGTGCTAGAGATACCTCTACTAGCGGGAGTTTATACAATGAGCAGTTCTTC; cdr3_aa: CSARDTSTSGSLYNEQFF
d_call: .; j_call: TRBJ1-5; clone_size: .; v_call: TRBV19; cdr3_nt: TGTGCCAGTAAACAATCTAACAATCAGCCCCAGCATTTT; cdr3_aa: CASKQSNNQPQHF
d_call: TRBD2; j_call: TRBJ2-1; clone_size: .; v_call: TRBV20-1; cdr3_nt: TGCAGTGCTAGAGATCAGGCGGGGGGGCGCTATGAGCAGTTCTTC; cdr3_aa: CSARDQAGGRYEQFF
d_call: TRBD1; j_call: TRBJ2-7; clone_size: few; v_call: TRBV9; cdr3_nt: TGTGCCAGCAGCGAAGGGGGGACAGGGGCCTACGAGCAGTACTTC; cdr3_aa: CASSEGGTGAYEQYF
d_call: TRBD2; j_call: TRBJ2-3; clone_size: .; v_call: TRBV7-3; cdr3_nt: TGTGCCAGCAGCTCTGTAGCGGGGTCGCGCACAGATACGCAGTATTTT; cdr3_aa: CASSSVAGSRTDTQYF
d_call: .; j_call: TRBJ1-2; clone_size: .; v_call: TRBV11-2; cdr3_nt: TGTGCCAGCAGCCCCTACCCGATCTATGGCTACACCTTC; cdr3_aa: CASSPYPIYGYTF
d_call: .; j_call: TRBJ2-1; clone_size: .; v_call: TRBV25-1; cdr3_nt: TGTGCCAGCAGTGAATCTAGAGATATCGACAATGAGCAGTTCTTC; cdr3_aa: CASSESRDIDNEQFF
d_call: .; j_call: TRBJ2-3; clone_size: many; v_call: TRBV7-9; cdr3_nt: TGTGCCAGCAGCTTCTTGGGCGACACAGATACGCAGTATTTT; cdr3_aa: CASSFLGDTDTQYF
d_call: .; j_call: TRBJ1-1; clone_size: .; v_call: TRBV7-6; cdr3_nt: TGTGCCAGCAGCCGATTAGAGACTGAAGCTTTCTTT; cdr3_aa: CASSRLETEAFF
d_call: TRBD1; j_call: TRBJ1-1; clone_size: once; v_call: TRBV15; cdr3_nt: TGTGCCACCAGCAGAGATGTGGGACAGAGATTGAACACTGAAGCTTTCTTT; cdr3_aa: CATSRDVGQRLNTEAFF
d_call: .; j_call: TRBJ2-7; clone_size: .; v_call: TRBV20-1; cdr3_nt: TGCAGTGCTAGCCCGAGGGGCTACGAGCAGTACTTC; cdr3_aa: CSASPRGYEQYF